The 25 T cell receptor beta chains below come from one sample, sequenced in a study of cytomegalovirus exposure and HLA in healthy donors. Amplification used 60 Vbeta primers and 13 Jbeta primers. This table comes from immunoSEQ multiplex PCR, and its TCRdb copy is limited to in-frame clones, with some not included. The repertoire has 150,000 to 200,000 clones, about four fifths of them found once; the top ten carry approximately 0.26%. The sequenced sample consisted of PBMCs. The receptors derive from a boy aged 5-17 years in good health and CMV-seronegative.

V is TRBV2 and J is TRBJ2-7; D may be TRBD2 (5 bases). The ends were cut back, 4 bases at V and 2 bases at J, with 12 bases in the middle. Per the germline V gene, CDR1 is SNHLY and CDR2 is FYNNEI. CDR3 size: 14 residues. The CDR3 DNA sequence: TGTGCCAGCAGTGCGGAAGGACTTACCTACGAGCAGTACTTC. This gives the protein CASSAEGLTYEQYF.

The chain has TRBV27 and TRBJ1-1; D unresolved. Trimming removed 2 bases from V and 7 bases from J, with 11 bases in between. Germline V gives CDR1 MNHEY, CDR2 SMNVEV (reference sequence). The CDR3 runs to 13 residues. CDR3 sequence: CASSLRPAGEAFF. The CDR3, as DNA: TGTGCCAGCAGTTTACGCCCGGCGGGTGAAGCTTTCTTT.

The rearrangement links TRBV7-3 to TRBJ2-3; D remains unclear. Looked up from germline, CDR1 is SGHTA and CDR2 is FQGTGA. The V end was cut by 8 bases, the J end by 1 base, with 13 bases between. The CDR3 has 14 residues. CDR3 nucleotides: TGTGCCAGCCAGAGGTTCCCCGGCACAGATACGCAGTATTTT. Translating it yields CASQRFPGTDTQYF. The full variable domain, rest sourced from reference TRBV7-3 and TRBJ2-3, is GAGVSQTPSNKVTEKGKYVELRCDPISGHTALYWYRQSLGQGPEFLIYFQGTGAADDSGLPNDRFFAVRPEGSVSTLKIQRTERGDSAVYLCASQRFPGTDTQYFGPGTRLTVL.

The rearrangement joins TRBV6-1 to TRBJ2-1, with D possibly being TRBD2 (6 bases). The length of the CDR3 is 14 residues. Germline V CDR1 and CDR2: MNHNS, SASEGT. Deletions cut 8 bases from V and 14 bases from J, with 25 bases between. The CDR3, as DNA: TGTGCCAGCGGACTTTCCGGGACTTCAGGCGCGGAGTTCTTC. This sequence encodes CASGLSGTSGAEFF.

V and J are TRBV7-2 and TRBJ2-7, with 11 nucleotides matching TRBD1. The germline CDR1 and CDR2 sequences are SGHTA and FQGNSA. Trimming cost V 5 bases and J 6 bases; bases outside gene matches: 9. This CDR3 region has 15 residues. CDR3 amino acids: CASSRAGTGGFEQYF. CDR3 coding DNA: TGTGCCAGCAGCCGAGCCGGGACAGGGGGTTTCGAGCAGTACTTC.

This chain links TRBV6-5 with TRBJ1-1; 7 positions match TRBD1. CDR3 length equals 16 residues. Germline-derived CDR1 and CDR2 are MNHEY and SVGAGI. After removal of 2 bases from V and 1 base from J, the junction contained 7 bases not matched to a gene. The CDR3 region has the DNA TGTGCCAGCAGTTACGGCACAGGGGTCACGAACACTGAAGCTTTCTTT. Its protein is CASSYGTGVTNTEAFF.

The V gene is TRBV2, the J gene TRBJ2-2, with 11 bases fitting TRBD2. Germline V gene data show CDR1 as SNHLY and CDR2 as FYNNEI. This CDR3 has 16 residues. V lost 2 bases, J lost 4 bases, and 3 bases stayed unmatched. CDR3 in DNA: TGTGCCAGCAGTGAAAGGCTAGCGGGGGGCACCGGGGAGCTGTTTTTT. Amino acid sequence: CASSERLAGGTGELFF.

The chain carries TRBV2 and TRBJ1-3; unclear D gene. Germline V CDR1 and CDR2: SNHLY, FYNNEI. Between the trimmed V and J ends, which lost 2 bases and 1 base, there was a span of 6 bases. The CDR3 is 14 amino acids. DNA of the CDR3: TGTGCCAGCAGTGAAAGAGTATCTGGAAACACCATATATTTT. It specifies CASSERVSGNTIYF.

The chain combines TRBV4-2 with TRBJ2-1, with TRBD2 matching over 7 bases. Losses at the gene ends were 3 bases for V and 0 bases for J; bases not matched to a gene: 8. The CDR3 is 17 amino acids. In germline, CDR1 is LGHNA, CDR2 YNFKEQ. CDR3 coding DNA: TGTGCCAGCAGCCACAATTCAGCGGGAAGCTCCTACAATGAGCAGTTCTTC. Protein product: CASSHNSAGSSYNEQFF.

The chain is built from TRBV27 and TRBJ2-7; 10 positions match TRBD1. V shed 3 bases and J 6 bases; nucleotides not matched to a gene: 5. Germline loops: CDR1 MNHEY, CDR2 SMNVEV (reference sequence). The CDR3 is 14 amino acids. CDR3: CASSFGQGVGEQYF. CDR3 nucleotides: TGTGCCAGCAGTTTTGGACAGGGGGTCGGCGAGCAGTACTTC.

The CDR3 DNA sequence: TGTGCCTGGAGTGTATCTCCCTCCTACGAGCAGTACTTC. This encodes CAWSVSPSYEQYF. The rearrangement joins TRBV30 to TRBJ2-7; no clear D gene. Trimming removed 0 bases from V and 0 bases from J, with 6 bases in between. CDR3 length: 13 residues. Germline CDR1 is GTSNPN and CDR2 is SVGIG (reference sequence).

This clone was counted a few times. The same CDR3 arises from other DNA sequences in this sample as well. This chain connects TRBV29-1 to TRBJ2-7; tentative D call: TRBD2 (6 bases). This CDR3 has 11 residues. Per germline, CDR1 SQVTM and CDR2 ANQGSEA. V was pared by 4 bases and J by 3 bases, with 7 bases between. The CDR3 bases are TGCAGCGTTGCCGGGAGCTACGAGCAGTACTTC. As protein: CSVAGSYEQYF.

The genes are TRBV5-6 and TRBJ1-2, with a weak D call TRBD1 (5 bases). CDR3 length equals 13 residues. Per germline, CDR1 SGHDT and CDR2 YYEEEE. V gave up 5 bases and J gave up 4 bases, with 12 bases separating them. The CDR3 here is CASSLDSSYGYTF. CDR3 bases: TGTGCCAGCAGTTTAGACAGTTCCTATGGCTACACCTTC.

The V call is TRBV5-1, the J call TRBJ2-2; perhaps TRBD1 as D (6 bases). This CDR3 has 16 amino acids. With 0 bases removed from V and 6 bases from J, the gap between germline ends came to 15 bases. Germline loops: CDR1 SGHRS, CDR2 YFSETQ. The chain's CDR3 is CASSLGQANRAGELFF. CDR3 nucleotides: TGCGCCAGCAGCTTGGGACAGGCTAATCGGGCCGGGGAGCTGTTTTTT. Full variable domain (outside the CDR3, taken from reference TRBV5-1 and TRBJ2-2): KAGVTQTPRYLIKTRGQQVTLSCSPISGHRSVSWYQQTPGQGLQFLFEYFSETQRNKGNFPGRFSGRQFSNSRSEMNVSTLELGDSALYLCASSLGQANRAGELFFGEGSRLTVL.

This chain joins TRBV14 and TRBJ1-2; D is perhaps TRBD1 (5 bases). From germline, CDR1 is SGHDN and CDR2 FVKESK. The CDR3 extends over 14 amino acids. V was cut by 4 bases and J by 4 bases, with 13 bases left in between. CDR3 region: CASSLQEGCYGYTF. CDR3 bases: TGTGCCAGCAGCCTACAGGAGGGATGCTATGGCTACACCTTC.

The rearrangement uses TRBV7-6 and TRBJ1-5, with a tentative D call TRBD1 (6 bases). Trimming took 0 bases from V and 9 from J, leaving 9 bases between them. The germline CDR1 and CDR2 sequences are SGHVS and FNYEAQ. This CDR3 has 13 residues. CDR3 DNA: TGTGCCAGCAGCTTAGCCCAGGGGTTGCCCCAGCATTTT. Its translation: CASSLAQGLPQHF.

This clone was seen once. The V and J genes are TRBV2 and TRBJ2-7; TRBD1 matches at 7 bases. Per the germline V gene, CDR1 is SNHLY and CDR2 is FYNNEI. The CDR3 loop spans 16 amino acids. After removal of 6 bases from V and 2 bases from J, the junction contained 13 bases not matched to a gene. CDR3 DNA: TGTGCCAGCAGCCAAAACCGAAGGGGGCCCCCCTACGAGCAGTACTTC. Residues: CASSQNRRGPPYEQYF.

The chain employs TRBV27 and TRBJ2-7; 8 bases fit TRBD2. Germline V lookup: CDR1 MNHEY, CDR2 SMNVEV (reference sequence). CDR3 length: 15 residues. V lost 5 bases to trimming and J lost 0 bases; unmatched junction nucleotides: 6. The CDR3 region is CASSPAGTSSYEQYF. CDR3 sequence (DNA): TGTGCCAGCAGTCCGGCCGGGACTAGCTCCTACGAGCAGTACTTC.

In this sample, this clone turned up a few times. The chain employs TRBV2 and TRBJ1-5; unclear D gene. Germline V gives CDR1 SNHLY, CDR2 FYNNEI. This CDR3 is 15 amino acids long. V was pared by 4 bases and J by 1 base, with 11 bases between. CDR3 protein: CASSAVGGSNQPQHF. The CDR3 nucleotides read TGTGCCAGCAGTGCCGTGGGCGGGAGCAATCAGCCCCAGCATTTT.

This chain connects TRBV5-1 to TRBJ2-5; tentative D call: TRBD1 (6 bases). Trimming removed 6 bases at V and 5 bases at J, with 11 bases between. Germline lookup yields CDR1 SGHRS and CDR2 YFSETQ. There are 12 residues in the CDR3. CDR3 bases: TGCGCCAGCAACAGGGTAGGGGAGACCCAGTACTTC. Translated: CASNRVGETQYF.

The V and J genes are TRBV12-5 and TRBJ1-1; no firm D call. Trimming removed 0 bases from V and 4 bases from J, with 18 bases in between. The V gene's germline CDR1 is LGHNT and CDR2 FRNRAP. The CDR3 totals 17 residues. CDR3 residues: CASGLVLTAGGFTEAFF. The CDR3 DNA is TGTGCTAGTGGTTTGGTACTAACCGCAGGCGGGTTCACTGAAGCTTTCTTT.

The CDR3 loop reads CASSSDNYEQYF. CDR3 bases: TGTGCCAGCAGTTCGGACAACTACGAGCAGTACTTC. The chain recombines TRBV27 with TRBJ2-7; D might be TRBD1 (5 bases). This CDR3 comprises 12 residues. V lost 4 bases and J lost 3, with 7 bases in between. Germline V CDR1 and CDR2: MNHEY, SMNVEV (reference sequence).

This chain connects TRBV6-1 to TRBJ2-7, with D possibly being TRBD2 (5 bases). V lost 8 bases to trimming and J lost 4 bases, with 15 bases between them. Germline V gives CDR1 MNHNS, CDR2 SASEGT. This CDR3 is 13 amino acids long. The chain's CDR3 is CASSGPAGYEQYF. Written as DNA, the CDR3 is TGTGCCAGCTCCGGGCCCGCGGGTTACGAGCAGTACTTC.

This clone was counted only a few times. The junction departs from germline at one end; a sequencing error may be responsible. The genes are TRBV6-5 and TRBJ2-3; no clear D gene. The CDR3 has 13 amino acids. Germline-derived CDR1 and CDR2 are MNHEY and SVGAGI. The CDR3 protein is CATSPRHTDTQYF. In DNA, the CDR3 is TGTGCCACCAGTCCGCGCCACACAGATACGCAGTATTTT.

This rearrangement joins TRBV7-2 to TRBJ2-2; 8 bases line up with TRBD2. This CDR3 is 12 amino acids long. The J segment lost 11 bases and the V segment lost 8 bases, leaving 7 bases of the junction unmatched. Germline lookup yields CDR1 SGHTA and CDR2 FQGNSA. The CDR3 loop reads CASAYSGAELFF. The DNA of the CDR3 is TGTGCCAGCGCCTATAGCGGGGCCGAGCTGTTTTTT.